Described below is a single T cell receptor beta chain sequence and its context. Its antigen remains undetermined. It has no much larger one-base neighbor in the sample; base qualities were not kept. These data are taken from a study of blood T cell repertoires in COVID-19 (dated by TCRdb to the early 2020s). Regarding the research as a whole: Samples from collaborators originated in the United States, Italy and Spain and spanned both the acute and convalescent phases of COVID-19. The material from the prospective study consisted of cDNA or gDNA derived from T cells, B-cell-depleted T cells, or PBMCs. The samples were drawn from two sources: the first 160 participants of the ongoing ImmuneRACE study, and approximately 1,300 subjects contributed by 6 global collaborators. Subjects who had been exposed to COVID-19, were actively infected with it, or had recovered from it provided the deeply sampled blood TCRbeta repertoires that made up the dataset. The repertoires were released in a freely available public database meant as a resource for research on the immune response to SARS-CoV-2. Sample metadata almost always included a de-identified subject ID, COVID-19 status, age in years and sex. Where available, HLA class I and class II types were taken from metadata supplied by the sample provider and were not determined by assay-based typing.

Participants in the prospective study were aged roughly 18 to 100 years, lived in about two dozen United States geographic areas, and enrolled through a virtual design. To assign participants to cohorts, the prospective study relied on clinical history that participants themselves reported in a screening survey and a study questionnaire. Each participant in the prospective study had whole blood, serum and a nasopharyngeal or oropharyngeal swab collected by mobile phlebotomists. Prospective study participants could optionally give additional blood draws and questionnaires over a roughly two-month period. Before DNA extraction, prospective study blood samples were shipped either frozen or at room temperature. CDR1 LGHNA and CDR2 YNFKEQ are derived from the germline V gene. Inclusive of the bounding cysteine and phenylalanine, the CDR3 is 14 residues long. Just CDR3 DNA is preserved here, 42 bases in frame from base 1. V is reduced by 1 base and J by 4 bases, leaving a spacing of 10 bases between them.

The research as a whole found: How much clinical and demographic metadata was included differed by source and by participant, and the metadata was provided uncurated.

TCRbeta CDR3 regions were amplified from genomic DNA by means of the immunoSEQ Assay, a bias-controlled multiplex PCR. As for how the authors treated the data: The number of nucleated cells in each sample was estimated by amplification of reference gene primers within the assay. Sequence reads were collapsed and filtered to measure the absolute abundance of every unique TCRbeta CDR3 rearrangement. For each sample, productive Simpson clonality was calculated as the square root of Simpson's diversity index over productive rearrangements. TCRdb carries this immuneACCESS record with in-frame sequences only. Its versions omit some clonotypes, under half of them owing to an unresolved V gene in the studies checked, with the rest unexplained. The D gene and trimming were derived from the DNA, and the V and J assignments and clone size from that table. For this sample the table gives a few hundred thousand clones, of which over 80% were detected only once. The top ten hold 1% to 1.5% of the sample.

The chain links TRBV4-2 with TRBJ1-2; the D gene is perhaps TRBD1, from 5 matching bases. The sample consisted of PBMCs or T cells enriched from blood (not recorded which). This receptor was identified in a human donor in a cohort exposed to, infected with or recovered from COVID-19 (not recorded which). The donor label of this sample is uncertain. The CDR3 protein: CASSQAREGYGYTF. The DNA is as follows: TGTGCCAGCAGCCAAGCCAGGGAAGGCTATGGCTACACCTTC.